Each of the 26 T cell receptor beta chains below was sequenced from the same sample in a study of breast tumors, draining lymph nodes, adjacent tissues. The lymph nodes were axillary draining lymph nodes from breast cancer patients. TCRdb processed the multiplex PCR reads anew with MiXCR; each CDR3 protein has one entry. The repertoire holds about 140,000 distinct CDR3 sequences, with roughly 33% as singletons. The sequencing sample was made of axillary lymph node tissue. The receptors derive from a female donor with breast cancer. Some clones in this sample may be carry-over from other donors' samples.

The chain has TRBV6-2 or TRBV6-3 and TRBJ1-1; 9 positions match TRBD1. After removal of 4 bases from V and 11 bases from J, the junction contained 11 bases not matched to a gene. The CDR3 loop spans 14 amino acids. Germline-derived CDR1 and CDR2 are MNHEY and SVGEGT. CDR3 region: CASSFNRGLREAFF. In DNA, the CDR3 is TGTGCCAGCAGTTTCAACAGGGGGCTCCGGGAGGCTTTCTTT.

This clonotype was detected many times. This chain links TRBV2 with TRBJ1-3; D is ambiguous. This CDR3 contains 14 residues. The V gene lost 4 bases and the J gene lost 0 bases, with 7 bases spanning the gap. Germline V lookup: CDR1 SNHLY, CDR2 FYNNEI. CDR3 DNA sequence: TGTGCCAGCAGTGCAAGCCCCTCTGGAAACACCATATATTTT. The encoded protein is CASSASPSGNTIYF. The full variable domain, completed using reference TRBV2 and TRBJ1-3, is EPEVTQTPSHQVTQMGQEVILRCVPISNHLYFYWYRQILGQKVEFLVSFYNNEISEKSEIFDDQFSVERPDGSNFTLKIRSTKLEDSAMYFCASSASPSGNTIYFGEGSWLTVV.

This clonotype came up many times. The DNA for the CDR3 is TGTGCCAGCAATTCGGGACAGGGAAGCTCCTACGAGCAGTACTTC. This gives the protein CASNSGQGSSYEQYF. The V call is TRBV6-6, the J call TRBJ2-7; 9 bases match TRBD1. The CDR3 extends over 15 amino acids. Germline CDR1 MNHNY, CDR2 SVGAGI (reference sequence). V shed 7 bases, J shed 0 bases, and the junction held 7 bases outside the gene matches.

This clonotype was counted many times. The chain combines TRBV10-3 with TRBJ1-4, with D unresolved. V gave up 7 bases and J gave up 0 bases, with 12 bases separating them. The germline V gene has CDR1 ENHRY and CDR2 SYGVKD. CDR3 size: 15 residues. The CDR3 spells CAIKPGESTNEKLFF. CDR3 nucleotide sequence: TGTGCCATCAAGCCAGGAGAATCAACTAATGAAAAACTGTTTTTT.

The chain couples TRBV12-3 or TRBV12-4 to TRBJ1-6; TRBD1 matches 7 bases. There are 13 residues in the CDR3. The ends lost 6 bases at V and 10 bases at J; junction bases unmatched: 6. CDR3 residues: CASRGTERSPLHF. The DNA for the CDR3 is TGTGCCAGCAGGGGGACAGAACGCTCACCCCTCCACTTT.

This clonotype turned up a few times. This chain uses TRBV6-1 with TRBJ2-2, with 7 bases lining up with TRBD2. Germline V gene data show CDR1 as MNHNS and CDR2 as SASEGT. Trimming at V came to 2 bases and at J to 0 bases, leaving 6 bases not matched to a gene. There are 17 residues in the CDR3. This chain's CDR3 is CASSEFSRGTNTGELFF. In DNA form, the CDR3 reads TGTGCCAGCAGTGAATTTTCGCGGGGGACGAACACCGGGGAGCTGTTTTTT.

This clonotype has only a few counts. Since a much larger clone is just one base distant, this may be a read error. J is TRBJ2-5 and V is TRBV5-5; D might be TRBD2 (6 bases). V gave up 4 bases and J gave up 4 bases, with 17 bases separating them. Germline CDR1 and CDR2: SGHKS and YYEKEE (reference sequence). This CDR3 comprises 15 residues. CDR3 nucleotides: TGTGCCAGCAGCGCCGCGGTGGCGGGACCAGAGACCCAGTACTTC. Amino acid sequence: CASSAAVAGPETQYF. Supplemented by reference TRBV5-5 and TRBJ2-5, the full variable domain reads DAGVTQSPTHLIKTRGQQVTLRCSPISGHKSVSWYQQVLGQGPQFIFQYYEKEERGRGNFPDRFSARQFPNYSSELNVNALLLGDSALYLCASSAAVAGPETQYFGPGTRLLVL.

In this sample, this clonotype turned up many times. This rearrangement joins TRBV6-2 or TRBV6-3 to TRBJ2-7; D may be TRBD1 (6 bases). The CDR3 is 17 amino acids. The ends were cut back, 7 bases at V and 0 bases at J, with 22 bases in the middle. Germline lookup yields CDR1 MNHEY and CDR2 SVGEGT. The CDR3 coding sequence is TGTGCCAGCACCCCGACAGGCCATTCCCTTTTCTCCTACGAGCAGTACGTC. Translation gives CASTPTGHSLFSYEQYV.

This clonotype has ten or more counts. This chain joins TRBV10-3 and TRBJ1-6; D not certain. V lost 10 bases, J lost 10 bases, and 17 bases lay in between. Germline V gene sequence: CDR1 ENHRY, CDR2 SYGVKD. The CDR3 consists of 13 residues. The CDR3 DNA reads TGTGCCACCCTGGAGAGGGAAAGCTCACCCCTCCACTTT. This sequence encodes CATLERESSPLHF.

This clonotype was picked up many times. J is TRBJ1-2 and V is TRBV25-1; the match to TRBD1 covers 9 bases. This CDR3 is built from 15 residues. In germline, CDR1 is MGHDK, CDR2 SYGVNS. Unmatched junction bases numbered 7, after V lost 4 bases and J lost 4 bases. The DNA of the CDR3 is TGTGCCAGCAGTGGATACAGGGGGCAAGTCTATGGCTACACCTTC. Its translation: CASSGYRGQVYGYTF.

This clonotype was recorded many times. The CDR3 DNA follows: TGTGCCAGCAGTTTATTTACGGGAAACTATGGCTACACCTTC. Translated: CASSLFTGNYGYTF. The chain employs TRBV28 and TRBJ1-2; D is uncertain. Germline V lookup: CDR1 MDHEN, CDR2 SYDVKM. Trimming pared 1 base from V and 2 bases from J, leaving 8 bases between. This CDR3 comprises 14 residues.

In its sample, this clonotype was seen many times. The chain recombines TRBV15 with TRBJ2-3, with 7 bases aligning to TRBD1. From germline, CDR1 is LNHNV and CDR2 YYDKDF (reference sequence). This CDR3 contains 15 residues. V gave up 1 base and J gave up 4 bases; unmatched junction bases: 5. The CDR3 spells CATSRVDRAADTQYF. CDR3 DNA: TGTGCCACCAGCAGAGTAGACAGGGCCGCAGATACGCAGTATTTT. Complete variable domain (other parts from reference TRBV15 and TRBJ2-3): DAMVIQNPRYQVTQFGKPVTLSCSQTLNHNVMYWYQQKSSQAPKLLFHYYDKDFNNEADTPDNFQSRRPNTSFCFLDIRSPGLGDTAMYLCATSRVDRAADTQYFGPGTRLTVL.

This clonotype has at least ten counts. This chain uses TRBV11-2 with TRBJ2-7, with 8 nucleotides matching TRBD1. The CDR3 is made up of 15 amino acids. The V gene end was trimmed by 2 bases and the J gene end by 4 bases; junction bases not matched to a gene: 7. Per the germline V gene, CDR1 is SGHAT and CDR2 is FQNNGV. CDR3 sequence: CASSLILGTGYEQYV. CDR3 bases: TGTGCCAGCAGCTTAATACTGGGGACAGGATACGAGCAGTACGTC.

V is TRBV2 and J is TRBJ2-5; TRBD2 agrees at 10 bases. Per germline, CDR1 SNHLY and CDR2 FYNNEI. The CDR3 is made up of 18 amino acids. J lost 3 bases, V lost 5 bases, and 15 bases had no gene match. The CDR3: CASSSGGAAGELEETQYF. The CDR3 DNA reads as TGTGCCAGCAGTAGCGGGGGGGCCGCCGGGGAGCTAGAAGAGACCCAGTACTTC. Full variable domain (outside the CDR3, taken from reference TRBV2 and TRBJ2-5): EPEVTQTPSHQVTQMGQEVILRCVPISNHLYFYWYRQILGQKVEFLVSFYNNEISEKSEIFDDQFSVERPDGSNFTLKIRSTKLEDSAMYFCASSSGGAAGELEETQYFGPGTRLLVL.

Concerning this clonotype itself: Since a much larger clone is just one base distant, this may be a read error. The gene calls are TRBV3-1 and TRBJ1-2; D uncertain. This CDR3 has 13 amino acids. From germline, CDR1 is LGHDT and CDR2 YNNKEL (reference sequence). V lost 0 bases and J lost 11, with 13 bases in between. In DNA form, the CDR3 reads TGTGCCAGCAGCCAAGATCGGAAAGAGAGGTACACCTTC. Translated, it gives CASSQDRKERYTF.

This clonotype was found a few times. The CDR3 sequence is CASNPSRTGYTF. Here the CDR3 DNA reads TGTGCCAGCAACCCCTCCCGTACAGGCTACACCTTC. The V and J genes are TRBV3-1 and TRBJ1-2; D ambiguous. Trimming cost V 7 bases and J 8 bases, with 14 bases left between them. The CDR3 contains 12 residues. Germline loops: CDR1 LGHDT, CDR2 YNNKEL (reference sequence).

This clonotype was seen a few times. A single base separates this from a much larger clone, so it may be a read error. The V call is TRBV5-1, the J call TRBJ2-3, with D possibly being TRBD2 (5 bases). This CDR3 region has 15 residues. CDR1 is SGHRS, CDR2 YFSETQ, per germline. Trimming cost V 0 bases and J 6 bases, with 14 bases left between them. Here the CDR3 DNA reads TGCGCCAGCAGCTTGGGAGGGTCGGCCAGCGATACGCAGTATTTT. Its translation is CASSLGGSASDTQYF.

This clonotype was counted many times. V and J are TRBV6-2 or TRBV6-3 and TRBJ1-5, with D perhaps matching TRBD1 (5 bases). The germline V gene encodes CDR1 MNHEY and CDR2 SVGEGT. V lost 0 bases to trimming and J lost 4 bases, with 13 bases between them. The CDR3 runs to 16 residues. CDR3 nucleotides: TGTGCCAGCAGTTACTCGTCGAGGGGAGATAATCAGCCCCAGCATTTT. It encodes CASSYSSRGDNQPQHF.

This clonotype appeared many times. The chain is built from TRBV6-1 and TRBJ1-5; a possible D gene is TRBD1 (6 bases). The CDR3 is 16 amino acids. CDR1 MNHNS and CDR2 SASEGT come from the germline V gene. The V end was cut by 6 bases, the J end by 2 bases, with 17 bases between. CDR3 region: CASSRSRGGGNQPQHF. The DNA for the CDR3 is TGTGCCAGCAGCCGAAGCAGGGGAGGGGGCAATCAGCCCCAGCATTTT.

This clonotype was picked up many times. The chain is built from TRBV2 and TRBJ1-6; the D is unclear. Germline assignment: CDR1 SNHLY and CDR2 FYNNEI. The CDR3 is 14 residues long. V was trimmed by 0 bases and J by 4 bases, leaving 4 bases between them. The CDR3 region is CASSEASYNSPLHF. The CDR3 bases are TGTGCCAGCAGTGAAGCATCTTATAATTCACCCCTCCACTTT.

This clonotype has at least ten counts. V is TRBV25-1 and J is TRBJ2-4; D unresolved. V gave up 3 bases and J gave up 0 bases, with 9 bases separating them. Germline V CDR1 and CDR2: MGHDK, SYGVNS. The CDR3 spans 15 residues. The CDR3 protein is CASSDSRLAKNIQYF. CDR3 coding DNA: TGTGCCAGCAGTGATAGTCGATTAGCCAAAAACATTCAGTACTTC. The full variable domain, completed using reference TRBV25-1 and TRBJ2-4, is EADIYQTPRYLVIGTGKKITLECSQTMGHDKMYWYQQDPGMELHLIHYSYGVNSTEKGDLSSESTVSRIRTEHFPLTLESARPSHTSQYLCASSDSRLAKNIQYFGAGTRLSVL.

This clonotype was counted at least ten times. CDR3 region: CASSAGTAHQPQHF. The CDR3 DNA reads as TGTGCCAGCAGCGCCGGGACAGCCCATCAGCCCCAGCATTTT. The V gene is TRBV9, the J gene TRBJ1-5; 7 bases align to TRBD1. Germline CDR1 and CDR2: SGDLS and YYNGEE. V lost 3 bases to trimming and J lost 5 bases; unmatched junction nucleotides: 5. The length of the CDR3 is 14 residues.

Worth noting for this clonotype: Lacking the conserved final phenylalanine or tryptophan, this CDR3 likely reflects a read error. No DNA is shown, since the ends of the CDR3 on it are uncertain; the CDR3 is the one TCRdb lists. This CDR3 is CASSFTFDSS. The gene calls are TRBV7-9 and TRBJ1-6; the D call in the table, TRBD1, was not verified against the DNA. Germline V CDR1 and CDR2: SEHNR, FQNEAQ (reference sequence). The CDR3 region is 10 residues in length, termini included.

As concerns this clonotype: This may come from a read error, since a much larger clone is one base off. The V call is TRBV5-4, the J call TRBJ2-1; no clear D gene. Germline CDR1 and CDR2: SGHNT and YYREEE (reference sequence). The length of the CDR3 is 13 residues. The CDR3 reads CASSLGIYKEQFF. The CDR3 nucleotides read TGTGCCAGCAGCTTGGGAATTTACAAAGAGCAGTTCTTC. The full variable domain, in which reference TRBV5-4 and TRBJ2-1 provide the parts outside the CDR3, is ETGVTQSPTHLIKTRGQQVTLRCSSQSGHNTVSWYQQALGQGPQFIFQYYREEENGRGNFPPRFSGLQFPNYSSELNVNALELDDSALYLCASSLGIYKEQFFGPGTRLTVL.

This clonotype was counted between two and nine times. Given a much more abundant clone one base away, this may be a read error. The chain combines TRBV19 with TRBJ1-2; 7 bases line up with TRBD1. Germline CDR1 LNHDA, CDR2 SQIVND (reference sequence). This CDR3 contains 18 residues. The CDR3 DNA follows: TGTGCCAGTAGTACCCTCACCCGGGACAGCCTCACCGATTATGGCTCCACCTTC. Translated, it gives CASSTLTRDSLTDYGSTF.

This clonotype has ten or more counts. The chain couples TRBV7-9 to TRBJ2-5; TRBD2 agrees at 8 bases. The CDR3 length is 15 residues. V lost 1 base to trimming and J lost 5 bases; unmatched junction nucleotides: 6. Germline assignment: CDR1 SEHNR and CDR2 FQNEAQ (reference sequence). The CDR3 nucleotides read TGTGCCAGCAGCTTAGACGGGGGGGCCTGGGAGACCCAGTACTTC. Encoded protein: CASSLDGGAWETQYF.